These 23 T cell receptor beta chains were all obtained from the same sample, sequenced in a study of blood T cell repertoires in COVID-19. The repertoire was sequenced with immunoSEQ multiplex PCR; TCRdb's copy has only in-frame clones and lacks some. Of 200,000 to 300,000 clones in the sample, around 88% were seen once. Source material: PBMCs or T cells enriched from blood (not recorded which). These receptors were taken from a woman aged 40 to 55 with acute COVID-19.

This chain links TRBV4-3 with TRBJ1-5; D is possibly TRBD1 (6 bases). The CDR3 contains 13 residues. In germline, CDR1 is LGHNA, CDR2 YSLEER. The germline V and J ends were trimmed by 3 bases and 4 bases, with 7 bases remaining between them. CDR3 residues: CASSQGQNQPQHF. CDR3 bases: TGCGCCAGCAGCCAGGGACAAAATCAGCCCCAGCATTTT.

This clone was detected a few times. The CDR3 region is CASSLGAYNSPLHF. The CDR3 nucleotides are TGTGCCAGCAGCTTAGGAGCGTATAATTCACCCCTCCACTTT. This chain links TRBV7-2 with TRBJ1-6; D is ambiguous. From germline, CDR1 is SGHTA and CDR2 FQGNSA. CDR3 length: 14 amino acids. V lost 1 base to trimming and J lost 4 bases, with 5 bases between them.

V gene TRBV7-9 combines with J gene TRBJ2-6, with a tentative D call TRBD2 (5 bases). CDR1 is SEHNR and CDR2 is FQNEAQ in the germline V gene (reference sequence). The CDR3 length is 19 residues. The V end lost 0 bases, the J end lost 0 bases, and 15 bases lay between the germline ends. CDR3 region: CASSLAVDSYDSGANVLTF. DNA for the CDR3: TGTGCCAGCAGCTTAGCCGTGGACTCTTATGACTCTGGGGCCAACGTCCTGACTTTC. The whole variable domain, filled in from reference TRBV7-9 and TRBJ2-6, reads DTGVSQNPRHKITKRGQNVTFRCDPISEHNRLYWYRQTLGQGPEFLTYFQNEAQLEKSRLLSDRFSAERPKGSFSTLEIQRTEQGDSAMYLCASSLAVDSYDSGANVLTFGAGSRLTVL.

V usage is TRBV11-1 and J usage is TRBJ2-7; possible D gene TRBD2, 6 bases. CDR3 length equals 14 residues. Germline loops: CDR1 SGHAT, CDR2 FQDESV (reference sequence). V was cut by 3 bases and J by 6 bases, with 15 bases left in between. The CDR3 is CASSFVRGTSEQYF. The CDR3 nucleotides read TGTGCCAGCAGCTTTGTCAGAGGGACTTCCGAGCAGTACTTC.

The rearrangement joins TRBV6-2 or TRBV6-3 to TRBJ2-7; TRBD2 is a possible D gene (5 bases). Germline V CDR1 and CDR2: MNHEY, SVGEGT. With 0 bases removed from V and 6 bases from J, the gap between germline ends came to 15 bases. This CDR3 comprises 15 residues. For the CDR3, the DNA is TGTGCCAGCAGTTACTCATACCGGACTCCTTCCGAGCAGTACGTC. This gives the protein CASSYSYRTPSEQYV.

The chain carries TRBV11-2 and TRBJ2-7; the match to TRBD1 covers 7 bases. The CDR3 is 15 residues long. The V gene's germline CDR1 is SGHAT and CDR2 FQNNGV. V shed 5 bases, J shed 1 base, and the junction held 8 bases outside the gene matches. The CDR3 here is CASSRSRGTSYEQYV. DNA of the CDR3: TGTGCCAGCAGCCGGTCCAGGGGGACGTCCTACGAGCAGTACGTC.

This clone was detected only once. The chain carries TRBV10-3 and TRBJ1-5; D ambiguous. The CDR3 consists of 14 residues. The germline CDR1 and CDR2 sequences are ENHRY and SYGVKD. V was clipped by 3 bases and J by 5 bases, with 11 bases between them. Here the CDR3 reads CAISDAGRDQPQHF. As DNA, the CDR3 is TGTGCCATCAGTGATGCGGGAAGGGATCAGCCCCAGCATTTT.

V gene TRBV7-9 combines with J gene TRBJ1-1; tentative D call: TRBD1 (6 bases). V shed 5 bases and J shed 4 bases, with 20 bases lying between them. Germline CDR1 reads SEHNR; CDR2 reads FQNEAQ (reference sequence). CDR3 length: 16 amino acids. The CDR3 region is CASSQTRGAGTTEAFF. DNA for the CDR3: TGTGCCAGCAGCCAGACCCGGGGGGCCGGTACCACTGAAGCTTTCTTT.

V is TRBV4-2 and J is TRBJ2-1; weak D call: TRBD2 (6 bases). V lost 4 bases, J lost 6 bases, and 10 bases lay in between. Germline V CDR1 and CDR2: LGHNA, YNFKEQ. CDR3 length: 13 residues. CDR3 bases: TGTGCCAGCAGCCTCGGGACTTTCAATGAGCAGTTCTTC. It encodes CASSLGTFNEQFF.

V and J are TRBV28 and TRBJ2-3; 11 bases fit TRBD2. CDR3 length equals 17 residues. Per the germline V gene, CDR1 is MDHEN and CDR2 is SYDVKM. The J segment lost 2 bases and the V segment lost 5 bases, leaving 9 bases of the junction unmatched. CDR3 DNA: TGTGCCAGCAGTCTACCTACTAGCGGGGGCTACACAGATACGCAGTATTTT. Its translation: CASSLPTSGGYTDTQYF.

This chain links TRBV2 with TRBJ2-3, with 14 positions matching TRBD2. The length of the CDR3 is 21 residues. V was pared by 6 bases and J by 2 bases, with 19 bases of the junction left unmatched. CDR1 is SNHLY and CDR2 is FYNNEI in the germline V gene. Here the CDR3 reads CASRAAGGLAGVGFSTDTQYF. The DNA of the CDR3 is TGTGCCAGCAGGGCCGCAGGGGGACTAGCGGGAGTGGGCTTCTCCACAGATACGCAGTATTTT.

V gene TRBV28 combines with J gene TRBJ1-1, with 10 positions matching TRBD1. This CDR3 region has 14 residues. Germline CDR1 reads MDHEN; CDR2 reads SYDVKM. Trimming removed 4 bases from V and 1 base from J; junction bases left unmatched: 0. CDR3 in DNA: TGTGCCAGCAGTTGGGACAGGGGGAACACTGAAGCTTTCTTT. Translating it yields CASSWDRGNTEAFF.

This clone appeared many times. This chain links TRBV5-1 with TRBJ2-3, with TRBD1 identical over 7 bases. Germline V gene lookup returns CDR1 SGHRS and CDR2 YFSETQ. V trimming: 3 bases; J trimming: 6 bases; junction bases outside the gene matches: 10. The CDR3 extends over 15 amino acids. CDR3 DNA: TGCGCCAGCAGCTCTCTACAGGGGTTGAGGGATACGCAGTATTTT. It yields the protein CASSSLQGLRDTQYF.

The sample holds one count of this clone. The chain is built from TRBV3-1 (or the pseudogene TRBV3-2) and TRBJ2-7; D is unresolved. This CDR3 spans 15 amino acids. V lost 0 bases to trimming and J lost 6 bases, with 15 bases between them. CDR1 is LGHDT, CDR2 YNNKEL, per germline (reference sequence). CDR3 loop: CASSQEGLIASEQYF. CDR3 DNA sequence: TGTGCCAGCAGCCAAGAAGGTCTGATAGCTTCCGAGCAGTACTTC.

The genes are TRBV12-3 or TRBV12-4 and TRBJ1-1; D is possibly TRBD1 (5 bases). This CDR3 is built from 12 residues. V lost 6 bases, J lost 9 bases, and 14 bases lay in between. CDR3 sequence: CASSRDGAQAFF. CDR3 sequence (DNA): TGTGCCAGCAGCAGGGATGGGGCACAAGCTTTCTTT.

This clone was observed a single time. The chain combines TRBV19 with TRBJ2-5; no clear D. Germline V gives CDR1 LNHDA, CDR2 SQIVND (reference sequence). Trimming shortened V by 3 bases and J by 1 base, and 9 bases separated the two germline ends. This CDR3 has 14 residues. The CDR3 bases are TGTGCCAGTAGTATCGGCACAGCCCAAGAGACCCAGTACTTC. Its protein is CASSIGTAQETQYF. Full variable domain (rest looked up from reference TRBV19 and TRBJ2-5): DGGITQSPKYLFRKEGQNVTLSCEQNLNHDAMYWYRQDPGQGLRLIYYSQIVNDFQKGDIAEGYSVSREKKESFPLTVTSAQKNPTAFYLCASSIGTAQETQYFGPGTRLLVL.

V usage is TRBV28 and J usage is TRBJ2-3; perhaps TRBD1 as D (7 bases). The germline V and J ends were trimmed by 4 bases and 6 bases, with 20 bases remaining between them. Germline CDR1 is MDHEN and CDR2 is SYDVKM. CDR3 size: 16 residues. This chain's CDR3 is CASSSPAGRGQDTQYF. CDR3 DNA sequence: TGTGCCAGCAGTTCCCCAGCGGGCCGGGGACAGGATACGCAGTATTTT.

The V and J genes are TRBV9 and TRBJ1-1, with D possibly TRBD1 on 6 matching bases. Germline loops: CDR1 SGDLS, CDR2 YYNGEE. The CDR3 loop spans 15 amino acids. Trimming cost V 0 bases and J 1 base, with 10 bases left between them. The CDR3 sequence: CASSVEPRGNTEAFF. CDR3 nucleotide sequence: TGTGCCAGCAGCGTAGAACCCAGGGGGAACACTGAAGCTTTCTTT.

The chain carries TRBV13 and TRBJ2-1, with 9 bases fitting TRBD2. The CDR3 runs 15 residues. With V trimmed by 2 bases and J by 3 bases, 2 bases remained unmatched. Germline assignment: CDR1 PRHDT and CDR2 FYEKMQ (reference sequence). CDR3 residues: CASSLSGGFYNEQFF. CDR3 bases: TGTGCCAGCAGCTTAAGCGGGGGGTTCTACAATGAGCAGTTCTTC.

The V gene is TRBV11-2, the J gene TRBJ2-1, with 8 bases aligning to TRBD2. The junction had 12 bases not matched to a gene; V was cut back by 4 bases and J by 13 bases. Germline assignment: CDR1 SGHAT and CDR2 FQNNGV. The CDR3 runs to 14 residues. This CDR3 reads CASSSYLSGSPQFF. Here the CDR3 DNA reads TGTGCCAGCAGCTCTTATTTAAGCGGGAGCCCACAGTTCTTC. The full variable domain, with the rest looked up from reference TRBV11-2 and TRBJ2-1, is EAGVAQSPRYKIIEKRQSVAFWCNPISGHATLYWYQQILGQGPKLLIQFQNNGVVDDSQLPKDRFSAERLKGVDSTLKIQPAKLEDSAVYLCASSSYLSGSPQFFGPGTRLTVL.

The V call is TRBV14, the J call TRBJ1-5; 8 bases align to TRBD1. Germline CDR1 is SGHDN and CDR2 is FVKESK. The CDR3 runs to 13 residues. V trimming: 4 bases; J trimming: 6 bases; junction bases outside the gene matches: 2. The CDR3 region has the DNA TGTGCCAGCAGCCGGACAGGGAGTCAGCCCCAGCATTTT. Residues: CASSRTGSQPQHF.

The chain links TRBV21-1 to TRBJ1-2; the table assigns TRBD1, which was not confirmed against the DNA. TRBV21-1 is a known pseudogene. This CDR3 spans 12 amino acids. The CDR3 DNA sequence: TGTGCCAGCAGGGTCACAGACTATGGCTACACCTTC. This translates into CASRVTDYGYTF.

The chain carries TRBV5-1 and TRBJ1-1; 8 bases agree with TRBD1. This CDR3 is built from 15 residues. Germline-derived CDR1 and CDR2 are SGHRS and YFSETQ. Trimming at V came to 1 base and at J to 1 base, leaving 3 bases not matched to a gene. Written as DNA, the CDR3 is TGCGCCAGCAGCTTGCTCACAGGGGGGAACACTGAAGCTTTCTTT. It encodes CASSLLTGGNTEAFF.